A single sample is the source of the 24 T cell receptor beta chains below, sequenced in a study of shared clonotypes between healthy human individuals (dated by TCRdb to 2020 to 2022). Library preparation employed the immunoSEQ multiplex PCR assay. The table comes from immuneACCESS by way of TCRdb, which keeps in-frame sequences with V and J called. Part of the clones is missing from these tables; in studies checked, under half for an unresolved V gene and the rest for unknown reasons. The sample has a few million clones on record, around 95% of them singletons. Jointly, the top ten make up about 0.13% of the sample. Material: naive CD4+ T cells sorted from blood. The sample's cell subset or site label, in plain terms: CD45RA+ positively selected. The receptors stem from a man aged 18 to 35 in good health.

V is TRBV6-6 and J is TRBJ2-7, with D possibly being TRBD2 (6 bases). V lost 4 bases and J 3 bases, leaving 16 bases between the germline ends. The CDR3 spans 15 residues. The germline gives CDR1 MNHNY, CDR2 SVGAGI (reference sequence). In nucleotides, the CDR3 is TGTGCCAGCAGTTCCCTCCGGGGGTGGAGCTACGAGCAGTACTTC. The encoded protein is CASSSLRGWSYEQYF.

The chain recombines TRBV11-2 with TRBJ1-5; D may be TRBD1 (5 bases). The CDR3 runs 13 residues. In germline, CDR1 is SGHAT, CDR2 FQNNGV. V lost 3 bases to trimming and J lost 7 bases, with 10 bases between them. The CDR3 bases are TGTGCCAGCAGCTTCAGGGAGGGCCAGCCCCAGCATTTT. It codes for CASSFREGQPQHF.

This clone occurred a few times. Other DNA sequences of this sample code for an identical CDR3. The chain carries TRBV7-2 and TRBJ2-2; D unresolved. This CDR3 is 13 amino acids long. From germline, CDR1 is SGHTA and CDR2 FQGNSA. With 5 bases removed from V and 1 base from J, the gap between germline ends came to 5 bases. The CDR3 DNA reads TGTGCCAGCAGCCCTCTGAACACCGGGGAGCTGTTTTTT. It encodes CASSPLNTGELFF.

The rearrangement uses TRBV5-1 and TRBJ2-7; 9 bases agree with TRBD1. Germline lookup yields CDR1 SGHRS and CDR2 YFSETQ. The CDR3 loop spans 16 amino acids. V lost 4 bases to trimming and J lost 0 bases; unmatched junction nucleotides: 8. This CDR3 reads CASSRPGTGNSYEQYF. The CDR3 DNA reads TGCGCCAGCAGCAGACCCGGGACAGGGAACTCCTACGAGCAGTACTTC. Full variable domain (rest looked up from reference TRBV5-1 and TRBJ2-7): KAGVTQTPRYLIKTRGQQVTLSCSPISGHRSVSWYQQTPGQGLQFLFEYFSETQRNKGNFPGRFSGRQFSNSRSEMNVSTLELGDSALYLCASSRPGTGNSYEQYFGPGTRLTVT.

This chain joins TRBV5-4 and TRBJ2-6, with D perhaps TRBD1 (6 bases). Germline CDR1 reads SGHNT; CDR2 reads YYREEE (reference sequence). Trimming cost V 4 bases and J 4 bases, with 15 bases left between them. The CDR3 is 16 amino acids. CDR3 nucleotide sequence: TGTGCCAGCAGCCCCAGCAGGGGCGCGGGGGCCAACGTCCTGACTTTC. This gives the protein CASSPSRGAGANVLTF.

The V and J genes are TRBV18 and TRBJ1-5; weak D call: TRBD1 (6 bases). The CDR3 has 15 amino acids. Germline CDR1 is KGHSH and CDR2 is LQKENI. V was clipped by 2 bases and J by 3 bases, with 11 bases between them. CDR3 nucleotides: TGTGCCAGCTCACCAGCGGGGGCGGCCAATCAGCCCCAGCATTTT. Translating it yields CASSPAGAANQPQHF.

CDR3 sequence: CASSQMGGPEFF. The CDR3 DNA is TGTGCCAGCAGCCAAATGGGGGGGCCGGAGTTCTTC. The chain employs TRBV14 and TRBJ2-1; a weak D match, TRBD2 (7 bases). The CDR3 runs to 12 residues. Germline V gene sequence: CDR1 SGHDN, CDR2 FVKESK. Trimming removed 2 bases at V and 14 bases at J, with 13 bases between.

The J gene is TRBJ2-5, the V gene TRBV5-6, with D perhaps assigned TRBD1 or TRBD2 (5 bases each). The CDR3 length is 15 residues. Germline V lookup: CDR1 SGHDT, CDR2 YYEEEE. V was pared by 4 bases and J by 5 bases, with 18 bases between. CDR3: CASSEVALWGETQYF. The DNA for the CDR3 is TGTGCCAGCAGCGAGGTAGCTCTGTGGGGGGAGACCCAGTACTTC. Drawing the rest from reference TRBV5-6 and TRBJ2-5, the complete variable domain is DAGVTQSPTHLIKTRGQQVTLRCSPKSGHDTVSWYQQALGQGPQFIFQYYEEEERQRGNFPDRFSGHQFPNYSSELNVNALLLGDSALYLCASSEVALWGETQYFGPGTRLLVL.

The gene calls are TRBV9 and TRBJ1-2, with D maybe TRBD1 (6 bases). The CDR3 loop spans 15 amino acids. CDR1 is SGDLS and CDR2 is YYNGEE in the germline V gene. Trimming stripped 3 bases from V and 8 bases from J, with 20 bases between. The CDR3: CASSALQQGRGGYTF. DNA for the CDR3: TGTGCCAGCAGCGCCCTCCAACAGGGTCGTGGCGGCTACACCTTC.

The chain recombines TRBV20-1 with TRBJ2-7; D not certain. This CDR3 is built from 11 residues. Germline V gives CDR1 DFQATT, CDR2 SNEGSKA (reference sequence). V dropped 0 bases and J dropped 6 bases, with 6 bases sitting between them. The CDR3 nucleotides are TGCAGTGCTAGAGATCCCCCCGAGCAGTACTTC. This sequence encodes CSARDPPEQYF.

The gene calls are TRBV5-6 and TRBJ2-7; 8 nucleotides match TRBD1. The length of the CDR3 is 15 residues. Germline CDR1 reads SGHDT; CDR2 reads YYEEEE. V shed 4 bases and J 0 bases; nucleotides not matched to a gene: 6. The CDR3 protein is CASSVWDRNSYEQYF. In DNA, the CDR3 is TGTGCCAGCAGCGTCTGGGACAGGAACTCCTACGAGCAGTACTTC.

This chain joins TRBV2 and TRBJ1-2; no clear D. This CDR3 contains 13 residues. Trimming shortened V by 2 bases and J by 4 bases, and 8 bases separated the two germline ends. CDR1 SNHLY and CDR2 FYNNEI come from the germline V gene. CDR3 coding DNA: TGTGCCAGCAGTGAATCATCGGCCTATGGCTACACCTTC. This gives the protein CASSESSAYGYTF.

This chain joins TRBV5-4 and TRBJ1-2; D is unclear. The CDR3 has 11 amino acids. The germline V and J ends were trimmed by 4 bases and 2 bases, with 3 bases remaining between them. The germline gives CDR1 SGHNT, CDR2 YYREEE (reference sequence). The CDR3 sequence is CASSNNYGYTF. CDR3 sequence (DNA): TGTGCCAGCAGCAACAACTATGGCTACACCTTC.

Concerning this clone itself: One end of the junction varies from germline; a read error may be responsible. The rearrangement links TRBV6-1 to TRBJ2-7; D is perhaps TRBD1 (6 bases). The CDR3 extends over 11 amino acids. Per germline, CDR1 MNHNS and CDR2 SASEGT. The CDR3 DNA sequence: TGTGCCAGCGGAATACAGGGACCTAACGGCTTC. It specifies CASGIQGPNGF.

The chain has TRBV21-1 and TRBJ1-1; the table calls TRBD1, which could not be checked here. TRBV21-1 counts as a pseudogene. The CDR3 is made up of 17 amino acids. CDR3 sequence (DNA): TGTGCCAGCAGCAAAGAGTTTTTGGTCAGTGCGAACACTGAAGCTTTCTTT. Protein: CASSKEFLVSANTEAFF.

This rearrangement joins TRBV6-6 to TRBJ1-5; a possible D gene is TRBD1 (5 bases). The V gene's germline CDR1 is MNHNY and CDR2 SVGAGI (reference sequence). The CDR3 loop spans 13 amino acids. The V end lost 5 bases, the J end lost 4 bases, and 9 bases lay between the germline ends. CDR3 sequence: CASSIQGNQPQHF. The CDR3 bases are TGTGCCAGCAGTATCCAGGGTAATCAGCCCCAGCATTTT.

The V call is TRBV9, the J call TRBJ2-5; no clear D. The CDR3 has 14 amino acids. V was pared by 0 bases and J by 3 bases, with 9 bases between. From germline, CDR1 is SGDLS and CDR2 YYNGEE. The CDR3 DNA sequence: TGTGCCAGCAGCGTAGCGGCTATCAAAGAGACCCAGTACTTC. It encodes CASSVAAIKETQYF. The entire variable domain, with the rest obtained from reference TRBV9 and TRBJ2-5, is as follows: DSGVTQTPKHLITATGQRVTLRCSPRSGDLSVYWYQQSLDQGLQFLIQYYNGEERAKGNILERFSAQQFPDLHSELNLSSLELGDSALYFCASSVAAIKETQYFGPGTRLLVL.

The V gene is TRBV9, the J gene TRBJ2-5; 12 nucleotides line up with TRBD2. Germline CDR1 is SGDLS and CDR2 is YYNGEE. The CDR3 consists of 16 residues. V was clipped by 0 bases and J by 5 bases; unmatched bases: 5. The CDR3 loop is CASSVALAGGMETQYF. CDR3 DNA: TGTGCCAGCAGCGTAGCGCTAGCGGGAGGGATGGAGACCCAGTACTTC.

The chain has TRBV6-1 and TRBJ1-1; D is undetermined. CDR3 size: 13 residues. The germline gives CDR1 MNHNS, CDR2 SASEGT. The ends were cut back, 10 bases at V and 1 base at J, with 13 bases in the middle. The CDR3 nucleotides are TGTGCCAACCGCCTCAACCAGAACACTGAAGCTTTCTTT. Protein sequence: CANRLNQNTEAFF.

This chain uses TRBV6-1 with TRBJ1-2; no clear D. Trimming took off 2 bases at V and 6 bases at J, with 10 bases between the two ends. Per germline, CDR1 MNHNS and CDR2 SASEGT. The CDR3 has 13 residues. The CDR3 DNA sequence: TGTGCCAGCAGTGAATTCTGGGCTAATGGCTACACCTTC. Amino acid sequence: CASSEFWANGYTF.

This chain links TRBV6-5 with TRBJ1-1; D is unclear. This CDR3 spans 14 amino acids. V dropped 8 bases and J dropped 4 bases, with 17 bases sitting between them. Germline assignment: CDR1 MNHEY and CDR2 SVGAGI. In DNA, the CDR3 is TGTGCCAGCTCCAAAGGTCAGTTTGGCACTGAAGCTTTCTTT. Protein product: CASSKGQFGTEAFF.

This chain's CDR3 is CASSSGQGADTQYF. CDR3 sequence (DNA): TGTGCCAGCAGCTCCGGACAGGGGGCAGATACGCAGTATTTT. The J gene is TRBJ2-3, the V gene TRBV5-4, with 10 nucleotides matching TRBD1. Germline values: CDR1 SGHNT, CDR2 YYREEE (reference sequence). CDR3 length: 14 amino acids. The ends lost 3 bases at V and 4 bases at J; junction bases unmatched: 2.

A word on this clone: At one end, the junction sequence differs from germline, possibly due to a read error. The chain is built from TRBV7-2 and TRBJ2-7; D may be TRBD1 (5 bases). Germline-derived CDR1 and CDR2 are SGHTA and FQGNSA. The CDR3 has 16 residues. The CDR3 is CASSPPRGRPDKNLHF. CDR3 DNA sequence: TGTGCCAGCAGCCCCCCTAGGGGTCGCCCGGACAAAAACCTCCACTTC.

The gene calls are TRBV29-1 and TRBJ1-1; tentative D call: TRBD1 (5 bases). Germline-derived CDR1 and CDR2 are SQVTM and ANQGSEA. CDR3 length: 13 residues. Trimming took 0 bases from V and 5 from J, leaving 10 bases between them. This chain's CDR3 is CSVEEAGWTEAFF. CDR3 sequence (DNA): TGCAGCGTTGAAGAGGCAGGGTGGACTGAAGCTTTCTTT. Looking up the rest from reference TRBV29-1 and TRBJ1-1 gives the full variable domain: SAVISQKPSRDICQRGTSLTIQCQVDSQVTMMFWYRQQPGQSLTLIATANQGSEATYESGFVIDKFPISRPNLTFSTLTVSNMSPEDSSIYLCSVEEAGWTEAFFGQGTRLTVV.